Detailed here is one TCR beta chain. The antigen is unknown. The sample contains more than one DNA sequence encoding this CDR3. These data come from a study of CD8+ T cells in alopecia areata. Overall study context: Tofacitinib continued for 6 to 18 months and was then withheld for 6 months. The study, taken as a whole, reports: The study found TCR sharing across patients less clear than in mice, possibly for HLA reasons.

Trimming removed 2 bases from V and 0 bases from J, with 7 bases in between. The germline V gene encodes CDR1 SQVTM and CDR2 ANQGSEA. This CDR3 has 13 amino acids. It was cDNA, reverse transcribed from extracted RNA, that served as the sequencing template. Sequenced by immunoSEQ multiplex PCR; TCRdb stores in-frame clones only, minus some. The repertoire consists of 110,000 or so clones, with about two fifths occurring once and the leading ten covering approximately 3.1%. CD4+ and CD8+ T cells were sorted from PBMCs stained for CD3, CD4 and CD8. The chain couples TRBV29-1 to TRBJ1-1; possible D gene TRBD1, 5 bases. Sequenced input: CD4+ T cells sorted from blood. This receptor was taken from a human donor with alopecia areata. In DNA, the CDR3 is TGCAGCGTTGAATCCAGGGTGAACACTGAAGCTTTCTTT. Amino acid sequence: CSVESRVNTEAFF.